The 8 T cell receptor beta chains in this list originate from one sample, sequenced in a study of shared clonotypes between healthy human individuals. Assay: immunoSEQ multiplex PCR; the TCRdb copy retains only in-frame clones and omits some. The sample holds 1.4 million to 1.5 million clones, roughly 96% seen once. Sequencing input: naive CD4+ T cells sorted from blood. Subset: CD45RA+ positively selected. The receptors here all came from a man younger than 40 in good health.

The chain employs TRBV28 and TRBJ2-7; 11 positions agree with TRBD1. The CDR3 consists of 15 residues. The germline V gene has CDR1 MDHEN and CDR2 SYDVKM. J gave up 4 bases and V 3 bases, and 5 bases lay outside the gene matches. The CDR3 sequence is CASSFWTGGEYEQYF. DNA for the CDR3: TGTGCCAGCAGTTTCTGGACAGGGGGCGAGTACGAGCAGTACTTC.

This clone was recorded only once. This chain links TRBV5-6 with TRBJ1-5; D is unresolved. The CDR3 runs 13 residues. The germline V gene encodes CDR1 SGHDT and CDR2 YYEEEE. V dropped 1 base and J dropped 4 bases, with 6 bases sitting between them. DNA of the CDR3: TGTGCCAGCAGCTTGTGGGGAAATCAGCCCCAGCATTTT. The encoded protein is CASSLWGNQPQHF.

The genes are TRBV29-1 and TRBJ2-2; TRBD2 aligns across 10 bases. The germline CDR1 and CDR2 sequences are SQVTM and ANQGSEA. The CDR3 length is 20 residues. The V gene end was trimmed by 2 bases and the J gene end by 1 base; junction bases not matched to a gene: 16. CDR3 sequence (DNA): TGCAGCGTTGAAAAAGAGAGGGTTAGCGGGAGGACTAGGAACACCGGGGAGCTGTTTTTT. Amino acids: CSVEKERVSGRTRNTGELFF.

The chain is built from TRBV2 and TRBJ1-1; weak D call: TRBD1 (5 bases). This CDR3 is 14 amino acids long. CDR1 SNHLY and CDR2 FYNNEI come from the germline V gene. V was trimmed by 5 bases and J by 5 bases, leaving 15 bases between them. This CDR3 reads CASSMEGFRTEAFF. The DNA for the CDR3 is TGTGCCAGCAGTATGGAGGGGTTTCGGACTGAAGCTTTCTTT.

This clone was recorded once. V is TRBV7-8 and J is TRBJ2-7, with D perhaps matching TRBD2 (7 bases). The length of the CDR3 is 19 residues. Germline lookup yields CDR1 SGHVS and CDR2 FQNEAQ. The ends were cut back, 5 bases at V and 3 bases at J, with 29 bases in the middle. CDR3 sequence (DNA): TGTGCCAGCAGCCCCGGTGGAGGGGGGGGAAACAAACTCGTCTACGAGCAGTACTTC. Translated, it gives CASSPGGGGGNKLVYEQYF.

The rearrangement links TRBV10-3 to TRBJ2-2; 8 positions match TRBD1. V shed 2 bases, J shed 0 bases, and the junction held 8 bases outside the gene matches. CDR1 is ENHRY, CDR2 SYGVKD, per germline. CDR3 length: 18 amino acids. The CDR3: CAISEGRQGPTNTGELFF. The CDR3 DNA reads TGTGCCATCAGTGAGGGAAGACAGGGGCCGACGAACACCGGGGAGCTGTTTTTT.

This rearrangement joins TRBV7-6 to TRBJ2-1, with D tentatively TRBD2 (5 bases). Trimming stripped 4 bases from V and 0 bases from J, with 10 bases between. The CDR3 runs to 15 residues. The germline V gene encodes CDR1 SGHVS and CDR2 FNYEAQ. The CDR3 is CASSSSRGSYNEQFF. CDR3 nucleotides: TGTGCCAGCAGCTCGTCACGGGGCTCCTACAATGAGCAGTTCTTC.

The sample holds one count of this clone. The V call is TRBV10-2, the J call TRBJ2-7, with unresolved D. V lost 1 base, J lost 0 bases, and 7 bases lay in between. Germline-derived CDR1 and CDR2 are WSHSY and SAAADI. The CDR3 runs 14 residues. The CDR3 reads CASSEFRSSYEQYF. The DNA for the CDR3 is TGCGCCAGCAGTGAGTTCAGGAGCTCCTACGAGCAGTACTTC.